The T cell receptor beta chain under discussion was sequenced for a study of blood T cell repertoires in COVID-19. About the research overall: The United States, Italy and Spain provided the acute and convalescent COVID-19 samples. T cells, B-cell-depleted T cells, or PBMCs supplied cDNA or gDNA.

Original data processing: Using reference gene primer amplification, nucleated cell counts were estimated. Sequencing used immunoSEQ multiplex PCR; TCRdb keeps in-frame clones, though not all of them. V, J and clone size reflect that table, while D and trimming were determined from the DNA. The sample has approximately 75,000 clones, 65% to 90% seen once. This CDR3 has 15 amino acids. J lost 4 bases, V lost 0 bases, and 2 bases had no gene match. The V gene's germline CDR1 is SEHNR and CDR2 FQNEAQ (reference sequence). Patients in Seattle were enrolled during active infection, then followed longitudinally.

Sequencing used peripheral blood. The genes are TRBV7-9 and TRBJ2-2, with 7 bases matching TRBD2. The sequence was obtained from a young man with COVID-19, enrolled during active disease. CDR3: CASSLAGGSTGELFF. The CDR3, as DNA: TGTGCCAGCAGCTTAGCGGGAGGGAGCACCGGGGAGCTGTTTTTT.